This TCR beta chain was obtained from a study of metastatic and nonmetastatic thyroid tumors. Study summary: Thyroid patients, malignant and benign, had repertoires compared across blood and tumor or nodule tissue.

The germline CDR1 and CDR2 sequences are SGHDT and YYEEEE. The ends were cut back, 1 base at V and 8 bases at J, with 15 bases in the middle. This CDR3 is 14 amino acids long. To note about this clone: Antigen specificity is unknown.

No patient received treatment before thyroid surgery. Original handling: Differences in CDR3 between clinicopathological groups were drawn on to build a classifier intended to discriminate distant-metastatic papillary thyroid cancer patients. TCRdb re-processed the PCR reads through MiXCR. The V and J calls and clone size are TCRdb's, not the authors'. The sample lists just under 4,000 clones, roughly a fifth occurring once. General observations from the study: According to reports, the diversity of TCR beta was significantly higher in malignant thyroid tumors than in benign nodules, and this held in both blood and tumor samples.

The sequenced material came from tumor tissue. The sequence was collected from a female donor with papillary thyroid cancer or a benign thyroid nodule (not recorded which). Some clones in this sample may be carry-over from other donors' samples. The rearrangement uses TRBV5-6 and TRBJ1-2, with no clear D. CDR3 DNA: TGTGCCAGCAGCTTGTTTCGGTGGATGAGGGGCTACACCTTC. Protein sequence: CASSLFRWMRGYTF.